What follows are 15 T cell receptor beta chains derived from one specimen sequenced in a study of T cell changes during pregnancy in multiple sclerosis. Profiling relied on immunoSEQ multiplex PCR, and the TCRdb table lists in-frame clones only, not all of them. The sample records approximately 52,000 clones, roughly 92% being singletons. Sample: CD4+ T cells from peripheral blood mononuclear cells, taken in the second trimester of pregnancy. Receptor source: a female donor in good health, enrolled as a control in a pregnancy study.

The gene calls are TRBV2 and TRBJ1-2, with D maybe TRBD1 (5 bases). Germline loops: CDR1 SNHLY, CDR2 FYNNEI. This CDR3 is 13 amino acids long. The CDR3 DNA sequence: TGTAATAAGGAAGGGGTTGGGGACTATGGCTACACCTTC. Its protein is CNKEGVGDYGYTF.

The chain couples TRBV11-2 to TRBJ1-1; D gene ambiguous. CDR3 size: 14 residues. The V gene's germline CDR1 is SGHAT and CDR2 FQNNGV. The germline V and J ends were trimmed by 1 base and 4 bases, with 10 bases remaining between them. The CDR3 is CASSLAVRGTEAFF. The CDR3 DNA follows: TGTGCCAGCAGCTTAGCTGTTCGGGGCACTGAAGCTTTCTTT.

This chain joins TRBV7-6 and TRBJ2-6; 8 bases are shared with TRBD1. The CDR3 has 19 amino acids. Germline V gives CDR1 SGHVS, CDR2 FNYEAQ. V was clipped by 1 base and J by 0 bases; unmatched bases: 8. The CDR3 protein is CASSLVFGQGGSGANVLTF. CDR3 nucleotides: TGTGCCAGCAGCTTAGTATTCGGACAGGGAGGCTCTGGGGCCAACGTCCTGACTTTC. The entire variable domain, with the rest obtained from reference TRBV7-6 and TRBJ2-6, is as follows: GAGVSQSPRYKVTKRGQDVALRCDPISGHVSLYWYRQALGQGPEFLTYFNYEAQQDKSGLPNDRFSAERPEGSISTLTIQRTEQRDSAMYRCASSLVFGQGGSGANVLTFGAGSRLTVL.

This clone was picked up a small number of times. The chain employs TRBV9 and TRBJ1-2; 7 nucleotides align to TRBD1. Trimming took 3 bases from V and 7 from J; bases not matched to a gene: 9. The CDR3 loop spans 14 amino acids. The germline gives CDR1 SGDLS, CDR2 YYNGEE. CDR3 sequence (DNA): TGTGCCAGCAGCGAGGGGGGCAGGGACAGTGGCTACACCTTC. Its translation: CASSEGGRDSGYTF. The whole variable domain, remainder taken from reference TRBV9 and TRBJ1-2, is DSGVTQTPKHLITATGQRVTLRCSPRSGDLSVYWYQQSLDQGLQFLIQYYNGEERAKGNILERFSAQQFPDLHSELNLSSLELGDSALYFCASSEGGRDSGYTFGSGTRLTVV.

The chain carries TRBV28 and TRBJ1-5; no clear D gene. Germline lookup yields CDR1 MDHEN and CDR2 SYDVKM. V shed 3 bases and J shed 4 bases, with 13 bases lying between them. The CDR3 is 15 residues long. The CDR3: CASSFRQAGNQPQHF. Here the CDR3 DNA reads TGTGCCAGCAGTTTTCGGCAGGCGGGAAATCAGCCCCAGCATTTT. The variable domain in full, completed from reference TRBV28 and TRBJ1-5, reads DVKVTQSSRYLVKRTGEKVFLECVQDMDHENMFWYRQDPGLGLRLIYFSYDVKMKEKGDIPEGYSVSREKKERFSLILESASTNQTSMYLCASSFRQAGNQPQHFGDGTRLSIL.

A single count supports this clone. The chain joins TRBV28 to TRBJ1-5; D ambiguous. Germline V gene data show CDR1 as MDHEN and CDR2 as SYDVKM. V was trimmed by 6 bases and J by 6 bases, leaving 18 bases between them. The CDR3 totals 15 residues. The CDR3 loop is CASSFPDGGFQPQHF. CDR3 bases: TGTGCCAGCAGCTTCCCGGACGGAGGATTTCAGCCCCAGCATTTT.

This chain's CDR3 is CASSSGTINSEQYF. Written as DNA, the CDR3 is TGTGCCAGCAGTTCCGGGACTATCAACTCCGAGCAGTACTTC. The chain uses TRBV27 and TRBJ2-7; 7 nucleotides match TRBD2. The CDR3 extends over 14 amino acids. Trimming at V came to 4 bases and at J to 6 bases, leaving 9 bases not matched to a gene. In germline, CDR1 is MNHEY, CDR2 SMNVEV (reference sequence).

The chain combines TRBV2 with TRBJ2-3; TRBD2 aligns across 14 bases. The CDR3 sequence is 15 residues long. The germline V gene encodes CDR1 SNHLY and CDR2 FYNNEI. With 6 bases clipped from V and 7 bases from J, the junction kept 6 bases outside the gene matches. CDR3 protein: CASRPTSGGAYTQYF. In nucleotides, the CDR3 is TGTGCCAGCAGACCGACTAGCGGGGGGGCTTATACGCAGTATTTT.

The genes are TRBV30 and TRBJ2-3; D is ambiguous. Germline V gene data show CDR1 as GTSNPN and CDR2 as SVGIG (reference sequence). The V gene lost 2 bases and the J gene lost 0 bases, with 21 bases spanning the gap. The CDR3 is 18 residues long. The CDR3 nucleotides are TGTGCCTGGAGTCGGTGGTTGAGTACCGCTTCTAGCACAGATACGCAGTATTTT. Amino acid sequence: CAWSRWLSTASSTDTQYF.

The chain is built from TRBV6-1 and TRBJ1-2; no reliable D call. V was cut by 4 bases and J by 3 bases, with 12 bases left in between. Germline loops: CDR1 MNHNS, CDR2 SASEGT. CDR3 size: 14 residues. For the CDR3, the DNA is TGTGCCAGCAGTGCAGAAAGGGAGTACTATGGCTACACCTTC. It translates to CASSAEREYYGYTF.

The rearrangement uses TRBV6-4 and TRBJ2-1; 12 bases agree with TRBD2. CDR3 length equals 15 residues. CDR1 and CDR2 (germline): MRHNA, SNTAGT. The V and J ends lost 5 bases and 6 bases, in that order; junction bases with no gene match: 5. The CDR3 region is CASSQTSGGSNEQFF. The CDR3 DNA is TGTGCCAGCAGTCAGACTAGCGGGGGTTCCAATGAGCAGTTCTTC.

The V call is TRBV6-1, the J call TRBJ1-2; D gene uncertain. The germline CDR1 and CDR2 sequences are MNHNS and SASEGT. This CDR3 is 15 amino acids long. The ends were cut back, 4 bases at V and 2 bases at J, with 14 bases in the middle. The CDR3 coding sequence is TGTGCCAGCAGTGGTTTTGGTAAGGAGAACTATGGCTACACCTTC. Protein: CASSGFGKENYGYTF.

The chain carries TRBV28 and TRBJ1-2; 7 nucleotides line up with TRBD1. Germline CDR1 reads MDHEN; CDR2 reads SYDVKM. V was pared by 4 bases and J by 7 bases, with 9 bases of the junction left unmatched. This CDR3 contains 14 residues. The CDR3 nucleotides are TGTGCCAGCAGTTCGGGACAGCACAGGGGTGGCTACACCTTC. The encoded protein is CASSSGQHRGGYTF.

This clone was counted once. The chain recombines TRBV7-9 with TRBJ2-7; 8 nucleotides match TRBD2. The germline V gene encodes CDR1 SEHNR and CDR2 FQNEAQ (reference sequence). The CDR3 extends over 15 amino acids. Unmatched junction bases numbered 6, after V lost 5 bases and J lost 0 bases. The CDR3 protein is CASSRQRESSYEQYF. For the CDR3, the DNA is TGTGCCAGCAGCCGGCAGCGGGAGAGCTCCTACGAGCAGTACTTC.

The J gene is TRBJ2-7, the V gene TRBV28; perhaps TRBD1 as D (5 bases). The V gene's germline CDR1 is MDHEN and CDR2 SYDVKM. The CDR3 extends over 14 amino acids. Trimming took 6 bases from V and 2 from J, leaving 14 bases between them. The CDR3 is CASRGPRGPYEQYF. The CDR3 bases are TGTGCCAGCAGGGGCCCTAGGGGCCCCTACGAGCAGTACTTC. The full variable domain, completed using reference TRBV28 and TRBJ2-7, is DVKVTQSSRYLVKRTGEKVFLECVQDMDHENMFWYRQDPGLGLRLIYFSYDVKMKEKGDIPEGYSVSREKKERFSLILESASTNQTSMYLCASRGPRGPYEQYFGPGTRLTVT.